Below are 7 T cell receptor beta chains sequenced from a single sample in a study of blood T cell repertoires in COVID-19. The data were produced by immunoSEQ multiplex PCR, yet TCRdb's version contains in-frame clones alone and is incomplete. The sample lists 60,000 to 80,000 clones, roughly 89% occurring once. The sample taken for sequencing was peripheral blood. These receptors all come from a woman aged 80 or over with acute or convalescent COVID-19.

The chain links TRBV2 to TRBJ2-2, with D unresolved. Germline CDR1 and CDR2: SNHLY and FYNNEI. The CDR3 covers 14 residues. Deletions cut 4 bases from V and 4 bases from J, with 10 bases between. Here the CDR3 reads CASSVTQITGELFF. CDR3 coding DNA: TGTGCCAGCAGTGTAACCCAGATCACCGGGGAGCTGTTTTTT.

The rearrangement uses TRBV7-9 and TRBJ1-2; 7 positions match TRBD1. CDR1 and CDR2 (germline): SEHNR, FQNEAQ (reference sequence). The CDR3 extends over 15 amino acids. Trimming took 5 bases from V and 4 from J; bases not matched to a gene: 10. The CDR3 DNA reads as TGTGCCAGCAGCCGAGAACACAGGGGCGGCTATGGCTACACCTTC. Translation: CASSREHRGGYGYTF. Based on the CDR3 plus reference TRBV7-9 and TRBJ1-2, the full variable domain is DTGVSQNPRHKITKRGQNVTFRCDPISEHNRLYWYRQTLGQGPEFLTYFQNEAQLEKSRLLSDRFSAERPKGSFSTLEIQRTEQGDSAMYLCASSREHRGGYGYTFGSGTRLTVV.

This CDR3 is CASSQGAHYLGETQYF. As DNA, the CDR3 is TGCGCCAGCAGCCAGGGGGCACACTACCTGGGGGAGACCCAGTACTTC. The chain combines TRBV4-1 with TRBJ2-5; D is perhaps TRBD1 (6 bases). The CDR3 runs to 16 residues. Germline CDR1 reads MGHRA; CDR2 reads YSYEKL. Between the trimmed V and J ends, which lost 3 bases and 5 bases, there was a span of 19 bases.

The chain is built from TRBV30 and TRBJ2-5; TRBD2 matches at 8 bases. Trimming cost V 2 bases and J 7 bases; bases outside gene matches: 3. The CDR3 length is 12 residues. Germline V gene sequence: CDR1 GTSNPN, CDR2 SVGIG (reference sequence). CDR3 sequence reads: CAWSSGGATQYF. CDR3 bases: TGTGCCTGGAGTAGCGGGGGTGCGACCCAGTACTTC.

This clone was detected only a few times. V is TRBV9 and J is TRBJ2-3, with D hard to call. This CDR3 contains 15 residues. The V end was cut by 4 bases, the J end by 0 bases, with 12 bases between. Germline V CDR1 and CDR2: SGDLS, YYNGEE. CDR3 DNA sequence: TGTGCCAGCAGCCCCCGGCCGGAGAGCACAGATACGCAGTATTTT. Translating gives CASSPRPESTDTQYF.

This chain joins TRBV5-1 and TRBJ2-7; perhaps TRBD1 as D (6 bases). The length of the CDR3 is 15 residues. The V gene lost 1 base and the J gene lost 3 bases, with 14 bases spanning the gap. CDR1 SGHRS and CDR2 YFSETQ come from the germline V gene. This CDR3 is CASSLPLQGIYEQYF. The CDR3 DNA reads TGCGCCAGCAGCTTGCCTCTACAGGGAATCTACGAGCAGTACTTC.

The chain is built from TRBV3-1 (or the pseudogene TRBV3-2) and TRBJ2-3, with 13 bases that match TRBD2. The germline CDR1 and CDR2 sequences are LGHDT and YNNKEL (reference sequence). The V and J ends lost 2 bases and 2 bases, in that order; junction bases with no gene match: 4. The CDR3 spans 17 residues. CDR3 sequence reads: CASSQIGLAGATDTQYF. Written as DNA, the CDR3 is TGTGCCAGCAGCCAAATAGGACTAGCGGGAGCCACAGATACGCAGTATTTT.